This T cell receptor (beta chain) was retrieved from a study of blood T cell repertoires in COVID-19. At the level of the study: The cDNA or gDNA used as material had been derived from T cells, B-cell-depleted T cells, or PBMCs.

Two negative PCRs, clearance, or symptom resolution were required of recovered Cohort 3 donors. The CDR3 is 15 amino acids. V was clipped by 1 base and J by 5 bases, with 11 bases between them. Germline CDR1 is LGHDT and CDR2 is YNNKEL (reference sequence). Method: immunoSEQ multiplex PCR; TCRdb's copy keeps in-frame clones and lacks some. The sample has about 100,000 clones, 80% to 90% seen once; the top ten hold roughly 2.7%. The chain recombines TRBV3-1 (or the pseudogene TRBV3-2) with TRBJ1-4, with a tentative D call TRBD1 (6 bases). The sequence came from a woman aged 45-65 years who had recovered from COVID-19. What was sequenced was PBMCs or T cells enriched from blood (not recorded which). CDR3 coding DNA: TGTGCCAGCAGCCAAGGCCGTGGACAGAATGAAAAACTGTTTTTT. It specifies CASSQGRGQNEKLFF.